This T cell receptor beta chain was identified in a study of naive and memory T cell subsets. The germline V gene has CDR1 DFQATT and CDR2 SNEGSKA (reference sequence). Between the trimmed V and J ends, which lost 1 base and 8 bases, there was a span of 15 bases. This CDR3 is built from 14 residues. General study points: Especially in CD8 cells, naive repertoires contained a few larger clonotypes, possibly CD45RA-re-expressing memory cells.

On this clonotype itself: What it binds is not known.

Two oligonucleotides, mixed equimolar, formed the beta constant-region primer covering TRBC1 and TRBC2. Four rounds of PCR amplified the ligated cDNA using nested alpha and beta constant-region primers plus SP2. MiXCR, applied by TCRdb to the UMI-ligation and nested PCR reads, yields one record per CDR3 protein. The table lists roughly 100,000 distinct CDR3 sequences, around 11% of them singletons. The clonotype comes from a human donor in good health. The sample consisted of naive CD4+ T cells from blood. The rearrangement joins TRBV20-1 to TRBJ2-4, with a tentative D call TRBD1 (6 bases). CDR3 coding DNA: TGCAGTGCTAGAGGGGGGCCGCCCCGGCACATTCAGTACTTC. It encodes CSARGGPPRHIQYF.